The clone carrying this T cell receptor (beta chain) was counted ten times or more. These data originate in a study of T-cell memory formation after mild COVID-19. TCRdb re-called the 5' RACE reads through MiXCR, storing one row per CDR3 protein. The table shows about 140,000 distinct CDR3 sequences, with 13% to 15% occurring only once. In germline, CDR1 is DFQATT, CDR2 SNEGSKA (reference sequence). The V end lost 3 bases, the J end lost 0 bases, and 15 bases lay between the germline ends. This CDR3 contains 16 residues. The receptor comes from an adult woman who had mild COVID-19 (a few samples of this study predate the infection). Cell type and time point are not known. Sequencing input: PBMCs or a T cell subset sorted from them (not recorded which). The chain recombines TRBV20-1 with TRBJ2-1, with D tentatively TRBD1 or TRBD2 (5 bases each). The CDR3 here is CSASGETASSYNEQFF. The CDR3 DNA reads TGCAGTGCTAGCGGGGAGACAGCGAGCTCCTACAATGAGCAGTTCTTC.